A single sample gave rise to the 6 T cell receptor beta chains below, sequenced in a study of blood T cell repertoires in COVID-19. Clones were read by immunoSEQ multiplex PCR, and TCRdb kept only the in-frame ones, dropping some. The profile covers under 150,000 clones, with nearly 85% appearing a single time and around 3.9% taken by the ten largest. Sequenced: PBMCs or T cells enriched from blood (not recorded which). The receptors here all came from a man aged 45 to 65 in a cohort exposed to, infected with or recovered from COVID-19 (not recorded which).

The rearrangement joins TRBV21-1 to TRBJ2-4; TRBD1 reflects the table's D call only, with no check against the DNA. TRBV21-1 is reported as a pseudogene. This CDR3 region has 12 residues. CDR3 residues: CASSTRTDIQYF. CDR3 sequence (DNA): TGTGCCAGCAGCACCCGGACAGACATTCAGTACTTC.

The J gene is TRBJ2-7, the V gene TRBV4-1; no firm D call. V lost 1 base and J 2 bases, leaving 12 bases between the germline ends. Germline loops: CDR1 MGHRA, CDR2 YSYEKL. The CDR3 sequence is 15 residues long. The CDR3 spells CASSQVKTEAYEQYF. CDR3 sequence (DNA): TGCGCCAGCAGCCAAGTGAAAACAGAAGCCTACGAGCAGTACTTC.

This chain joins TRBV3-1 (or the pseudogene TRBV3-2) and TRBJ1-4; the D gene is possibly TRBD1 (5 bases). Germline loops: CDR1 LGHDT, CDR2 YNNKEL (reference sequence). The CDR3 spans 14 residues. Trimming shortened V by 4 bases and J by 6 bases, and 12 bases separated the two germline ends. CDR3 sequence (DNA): TGTGCCAGCAGCCCCTCGGAGGGGCATGAAAAACTGTTTTTT. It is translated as CASSPSEGHEKLFF.

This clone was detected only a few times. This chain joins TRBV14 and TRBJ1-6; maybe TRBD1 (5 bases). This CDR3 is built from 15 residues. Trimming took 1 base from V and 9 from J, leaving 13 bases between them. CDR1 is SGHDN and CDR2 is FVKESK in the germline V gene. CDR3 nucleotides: TGTGCCAGCAGCCAAGGAAAGGGGCCTGGTTCACCCCTCCACTTT. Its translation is CASSQGKGPGSPLHF.

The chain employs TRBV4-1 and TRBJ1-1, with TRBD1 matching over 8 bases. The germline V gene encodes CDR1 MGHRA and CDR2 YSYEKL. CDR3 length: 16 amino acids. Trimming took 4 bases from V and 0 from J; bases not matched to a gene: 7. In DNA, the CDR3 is TGCGCCAGCAGCCTTGGGACAGGCCCCTTGAACACTGAAGCTTTCTTT. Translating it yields CASSLGTGPLNTEAFF.

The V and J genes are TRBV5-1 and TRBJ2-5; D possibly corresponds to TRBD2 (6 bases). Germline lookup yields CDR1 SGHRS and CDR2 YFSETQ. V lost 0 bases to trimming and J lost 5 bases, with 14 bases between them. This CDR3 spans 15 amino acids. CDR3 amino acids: CASSLEPGVGETQYF. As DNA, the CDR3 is TGCGCCAGCAGCTTGGAACCGGGAGTAGGCGAGACCCAGTACTTC.